Below, 13 T cell receptor beta chains from the same sample are listed, as sequenced in a study of cytomegalovirus exposure and HLA in healthy donors. Both 60 Vbeta primers and 13 Jbeta primers went into the PCR. Clones were read by immunoSEQ multiplex PCR, and TCRdb kept only the in-frame ones, dropping some. The table includes about 120,000 clones, 65% detected once. Material: PBMCs. Receptors were obtained from a middle-aged woman in good health and CMV-seropositive.

This chain uses TRBV27 with TRBJ2-7; D remains unclear. This CDR3 comprises 13 residues. Deletions cut 6 bases from V and 2 bases from J, with 11 bases between. The germline CDR1 and CDR2 sequences are MNHEY and SMNVEV (reference sequence). CDR3 residues: CASSRLSPYEQYF. The CDR3 bases are TGTGCCAGCAGCCGACTGAGCCCCTACGAGCAGTACTTC.

The V and J genes are TRBV4-3 and TRBJ2-1, with 7 nucleotides matching TRBD1. The CDR3 runs 16 residues. Germline CDR1 reads LGHNA; CDR2 reads YSLEER. After removal of 0 bases from V and 2 bases from J, the junction contained 4 bases not matched to a gene. Here the CDR3 reads CASSQEVGTAYNEQFF. DNA for the CDR3: TGCGCCAGCAGCCAAGAAGTCGGGACAGCCTACAATGAGCAGTTCTTC.

The chain combines TRBV7-6 with TRBJ2-1; 8 bases line up with TRBD1. The CDR3 length is 20 residues. Germline assignment: CDR1 SGHVS and CDR2 FNYEAQ. The trim removed 1 base at V and 3 bases at J, leaving 17 bases unmatched. The CDR3 nucleotides are TGTGCCAGCAGCTTAGAGGGGGCAGGGGGCCTAGGGGAGAGCTACAATGAGCAGTTCTTC. This encodes CASSLEGAGGLGESYNEQFF.

This sequence joins TRBV6-5 and TRBJ2-7; D unclear. The CDR3 covers 12 residues. Germline V CDR1 and CDR2: MNHEY, SVGAGI. V was pared by 4 bases and J by 1 base, with 5 bases between. This CDR3 reads CASSSVSYEQYF. The DNA of the CDR3 is TGTGCCAGCAGTTCCGTATCCTACGAGCAGTACTTC.

This rearrangement joins TRBV30 to TRBJ2-3, with 9 nucleotides matching TRBD2. The CDR3 totals 13 residues. Germline CDR1 is GTSNPN and CDR2 is SVGIG (reference sequence). V dropped 5 bases and J dropped 5; count of bases not matched to a gene: 5. The CDR3 DNA is TGTGCCTGGGCAAGTAGCGGGAGAGATACGCAGTATTTT. This translates into CAWASSGRDTQYF. Drawing the rest from reference TRBV30 and TRBJ2-3, the complete variable domain is SQTIHQWPATLVQPVGSPLSLECTVEGTSNPNLYWYRQAAGRGLQLLFYSVGIGQISSEVPQNLSASRPQDRQFILSSKKLLLSDSGFYLCAWASSGRDTQYFGPGTRLTVL.

This clone was counted only a few times. This sequence joins TRBV19 and TRBJ2-2; D call uncertain. In germline, CDR1 is LNHDA, CDR2 SQIVND (reference sequence). This CDR3 has 13 residues. The ends were cut back, 4 bases at V and 5 bases at J, with 8 bases in the middle. CDR3 in DNA: TGTGCCAGTAGTAACACAGATACCGGGGAGCTGTTTTTT. As protein: CASSNTDTGELFF.

The genes are TRBV29-1 and TRBJ2-3, with D possibly being TRBD1 (5 bases). The CDR3 covers 13 residues. Trimming cost V 7 bases and J 2 bases, with 13 bases left between them. Germline V gene lookup returns CDR1 SQVTM and CDR2 ANQGSEA. The CDR3 spells CSGRQSSTDTQYF. The DNA of the CDR3 is TGCAGCGGCCGACAGTCGTCCACAGATACGCAGTATTTT.

This sequence joins TRBV15 and TRBJ2-7; 9 positions match TRBD1. The CDR3 totals 14 residues. The germline V gene encodes CDR1 LNHNV and CDR2 YYDKDF (reference sequence). V lost 5 bases, J lost 2 bases, and 4 bases stayed unmatched. CDR3 nucleotide sequence: TGTGCCACCAGCGAAGACAGGGGGACCTACGAGCAGTACTTC. Translating gives CATSEDRGTYEQYF.

The chain has TRBV6-1 and TRBJ1-2; D is ambiguous. This CDR3 has 15 residues. V was cut by 0 bases and J by 0 bases, with 8 bases left in between. Germline loops: CDR1 MNHNS, CDR2 SASEGT. CDR3 loop: CASSEAGKTNYGYTF. The CDR3 DNA reads as TGTGCCAGCAGTGAAGCGGGCAAGACTAACTATGGCTACACCTTC.

This chain uses TRBV5-1 with TRBJ2-7; no firm D call. The CDR3 covers 12 residues. The V end was cut by 3 bases, the J end by 3 bases, with 7 bases between. Germline values: CDR1 SGHRS, CDR2 YFSETQ. The CDR3 nucleotides read TGCGCCAGCAGCTCCTCAGGCTACGAGCAGTACTTC. Translation gives CASSSSGYEQYF.

This chain connects TRBV6-5 to TRBJ1-5, with D possibly being TRBD1 (5 bases). CDR1 and CDR2 from the germline V gene are MNHEY and SVGAGI. The CDR3 loop spans 13 amino acids. Trimming removed 6 bases from V and 3 bases from J, with 9 bases in between. The CDR3 bases are TGTGCCAGCAGCTGGGGACTCAATCAGCCCCAGCATTTT. Its translation is CASSWGLNQPQHF.

The chain is built from TRBV27 and TRBJ2-7; 12 bases fit TRBD1. The CDR3 has 16 amino acids. Germline CDR1 reads MNHEY; CDR2 reads SMNVEV (reference sequence). With 6 bases clipped from V and 4 bases from J, the junction kept 10 bases outside the gene matches. The CDR3 DNA reads as TGTGCCAGCAGCATCACTGGGGGACAGGGGGCTTACGAGCAGTACTTC. It is translated as CASSITGGQGAYEQYF.

On this clone: Other DNA sequences in the same sample also yield this CDR3. The V and J genes are TRBV19 and TRBJ2-7, with D hard to call. The germline CDR1 and CDR2 sequences are LNHDA and SQIVND (reference sequence). This CDR3 spans 12 amino acids. Trimming stripped 3 bases from V and 3 bases from J, with 6 bases between. The CDR3 sequence: CASSIPGYEQYF. CDR3 DNA: TGTGCCAGTAGTATCCCCGGCTACGAGCAGTACTTC.